This entry lists 18 T cell receptor beta chains sequenced from one sample in a study of CD8+CD57+ T cells in acquired aplastic anemia. The study profiled TCR beta VDJ and CDR3 using genomic DNA as template. Using its own MiXCR run on the reads, TCRdb lists one record per CDR3 protein. The repertoire has fewer than 45,000 distinct CDR3 sequences, about 77% of them found once; the top ten carry 22%. Sequencing input: sorted CD4+, CD8+, or CD8+CD57+ T cells (not recorded which) from PBMCs. These receptors all stem from a human donor in good health, serving as a control.

The chain links TRBV19 to TRBJ1-6; no firm D call. Germline CDR1 is LNHDA and CDR2 is SQIVND (reference sequence). V was cut by 3 bases and J by 7 bases, with 10 bases left in between. This CDR3 is built from 14 residues. The CDR3 spells CASSIRRANSPLHF. DNA of the CDR3: TGTGCCAGTAGTATTAGGAGGGCGAATTCACCCCTCCACTTT.

The chain has TRBV15 and TRBJ1-6, with D perhaps matching TRBD1 (6 bases). CDR1 is LNHNV and CDR2 is YYDKDF in the germline V gene (reference sequence). CDR3 length equals 16 residues. Trimming took off 3 bases at V and 10 bases at J, with 19 bases between the two ends. The CDR3 is CATSRRGGRLKSPLHF. The DNA of the CDR3 is TGTGCCACCAGCAGGAGGGGGGGCCGACTTAAATCACCCCTCCACTTT.

The CDR3 reads CAISEGAGNTEAFF. CDR3 bases: TGTGCCATCAGTGAGGGGGCGGGAAACACTGAAGCTTTCTTT. This chain joins TRBV10-3 and TRBJ1-1; maybe TRBD1 (5 bases). Germline CDR1 is ENHRY and CDR2 is SYGVKD. V gave up 2 bases and J gave up 2 bases, with 9 bases separating them. CDR3 length: 14 amino acids.

The chain is built from TRBV19 and TRBJ1-6, with a possible D match to TRBD1 (5 bases). From germline, CDR1 is LNHDA and CDR2 SQIVND (reference sequence). Trimming stripped 3 bases from V and 4 bases from J, with 16 bases between. There are 17 residues in the CDR3. CDR3 nucleotides: TGTGCCAGTAGTATCGCCGGGACCTCTTCTTATAATTCACCCCTCCACTTT. Protein: CASSIAGTSSYNSPLHF. The full variable domain, completed using reference TRBV19 and TRBJ1-6, is DGGITQSPKYLFRKEGQNVTLSCEQNLNHDAMYWYRQDPGQGLRLIYYSQIVNDFQKGDIAEGYSVSREKKESFPLTVTSAQKNPTAFYLCASSIAGTSSYNSPLHFGNGTRLTVT.

The V and J genes are TRBV7-9 and TRBJ2-7, with 8 bases identical to TRBD1. CDR1 is SEHNR and CDR2 is FQNEAQ in the germline V gene (reference sequence). V dropped 3 bases and J dropped 0; count of bases not matched to a gene: 4. There are 15 residues in the CDR3. This CDR3 is CASSFGDRSSYEQYF. CDR3 coding DNA: TGTGCCAGCAGCTTCGGGGACAGGAGCTCCTACGAGCAGTACTTC.

The genes are TRBV24-1 and TRBJ1-2, with no clear D. CDR1 and CDR2 from the germline V gene are KGHDR and SFDVKD. Trimming removed 3 bases at V and 6 bases at J, with 7 bases between. CDR3 size: 12 residues. The CDR3 region is CATSDLSDGYTF. CDR3 in DNA: TGTGCCACCAGTGATCTCAGCGATGGCTACACCTTC.

This rearrangement joins TRBV9 to TRBJ1-4; weak D call: TRBD1 (5 bases). The germline V and J ends were trimmed by 0 bases and 3 bases, with 9 bases remaining between them. Germline V CDR1 and CDR2: SGDLS, YYNGEE. CDR3 length: 15 residues. CDR3 nucleotide sequence: TGTGCCAGCAGCGTAGCGGTCAGGGCTAATGAAAAACTGTTTTTT. Translation: CASSVAVRANEKLFF.

This clonotype is judged medium-sized. J is TRBJ1-5 and V is TRBV27; D unresolved. This CDR3 contains 10 residues. The germline V and J ends were trimmed by 8 bases and 6 bases, with 5 bases remaining between them. CDR1 is MNHEY and CDR2 is SMNVEV in the germline V gene (reference sequence). This chain's CDR3 is CASGIQPQHF. In DNA form, the CDR3 reads TGTGCCAGCGGGATTCAGCCCCAGCATTTT.

This chain connects TRBV2 to TRBJ2-1, with 9 bases fitting TRBD2. The germline CDR1 and CDR2 sequences are SNHLY and FYNNEI. After removal of 6 bases from V and 6 bases from J, the junction contained 9 bases not matched to a gene. The CDR3 runs 15 residues. The CDR3 nucleotides are TGTGCCAGCAGCGCCCCGGGACTAGCTTTCAATGAGCAGTTCTTC. Translation gives CASSAPGLAFNEQFF.

The chain couples TRBV10-3 to TRBJ1-1, with D maybe TRBD1 (5 bases). The length of the CDR3 is 13 residues. Trimming shortened V by 10 bases and J by 10 bases, and 22 bases separated the two germline ends. From germline, CDR1 is ENHRY and CDR2 SYGVKD. The CDR3 region is CASSTTENTGAFF. CDR3 nucleotide sequence: TGTGCCAGCAGCACGACAGAGAACACCGGAGCTTTCTTT.

The CDR3 sequence is CSAVKSTDTQYF. CDR3 nucleotides: TGCAGTGCCGTTAAAAGCACAGATACGCAGTATTTT. The chain links TRBV20-1 to TRBJ2-3, with D hard to call. The CDR3 length is 12 residues. The germline gives CDR1 DFQATT, CDR2 SNEGSKA (reference sequence). V was shortened by 6 bases and J by 0 bases, with 7 bases between the two germline ends.

This clonotype occurred a few times. The V gene is TRBV9, the J gene TRBJ1-1; no reliable D call. Germline CDR1 is SGDLS and CDR2 is YYNGEE. CDR3 length: 14 amino acids. Trimming pared 0 bases from V and 0 bases from J, leaving 6 bases between. The CDR3 nucleotides are TGTGCCAGCAGCGTAGACGGAATGAACACTGAAGCTTTCTTT. Protein: CASSVDGMNTEAFF.

V usage is TRBV2 and J usage is TRBJ1-1, with D tentatively TRBD1 (5 bases). CDR1 is SNHLY, CDR2 FYNNEI, per germline. The CDR3 contains 17 residues. The germline V and J ends were trimmed by 5 bases and 0 bases, with 19 bases remaining between them. The CDR3 region is CASSYSNRLTMNTEAFF. Here the CDR3 DNA reads TGTGCCAGCAGTTACTCTAACAGGCTAACTATGAACACTGAAGCTTTCTTT.

V is TRBV10-1 and J is TRBJ2-7; maybe TRBD1 (6 bases). The CDR3 contains 12 residues. With 6 bases removed from V and 3 bases from J, the gap between germline ends came to 9 bases. CDR1 and CDR2 from the germline V gene are WNHNN and SYGVQD (reference sequence). The CDR3 nucleotides read TGCGCCAGCAGCTCCAGGGGCTACGAGCAGTACTTC. Amino acids: CASSSRGYEQYF.

V and J are TRBV2 and TRBJ1-2; TRBD1 is a possible D gene (5 bases). Germline V gives CDR1 SNHLY, CDR2 FYNNEI. The CDR3 consists of 16 residues. Trimming removed 0 bases at V and 2 bases at J, with 13 bases between. CDR3 amino acids: CASSEARGGANYGYTF. CDR3 sequence (DNA): TGTGCCAGCAGTGAAGCACGGGGGGGAGCAAACTATGGCTACACCTTC.

This clonotype was seen only once. The V and J genes are TRBV20-1 and TRBJ2-3; D gene ambiguous. CDR1 is DFQATT, CDR2 SNEGSKA, per germline (reference sequence). The CDR3 is 13 residues long. V lost 4 bases and J lost 4, with 12 bases in between. CDR3 in DNA: TGCAGTGCTATTTTAGAATGGGCAGATACGCAGTATTTT. Translating gives CSAILEWADTQYF.

The chain carries TRBV20-1 and TRBJ2-7, with 11 nucleotides matching TRBD2. The junction had 4 bases not matched to a gene; V was cut back by 0 bases and J by 0 bases. Looked up from germline, CDR1 is DFQATT and CDR2 is SNEGSKA (reference sequence). The CDR3 contains 16 residues. The CDR3 sequence is CSARELAGVSSYEQYF. CDR3 nucleotides: TGCAGTGCTAGAGAACTAGCGGGGGTTAGCTCCTACGAGCAGTACTTC.

The V gene is TRBV24-1, the J gene TRBJ1-2; no definite D call. Germline CDR1 reads KGHDR; CDR2 reads SFDVKD. The CDR3 spans 13 residues. Trimming shortened V by 4 bases and J by 6 bases, and 11 bases separated the two germline ends. The CDR3 DNA reads TGTGCCACCAGTGAAAACGACGGTGATGGCTACACCTTC. Amino acids: CATSENDGDGYTF.